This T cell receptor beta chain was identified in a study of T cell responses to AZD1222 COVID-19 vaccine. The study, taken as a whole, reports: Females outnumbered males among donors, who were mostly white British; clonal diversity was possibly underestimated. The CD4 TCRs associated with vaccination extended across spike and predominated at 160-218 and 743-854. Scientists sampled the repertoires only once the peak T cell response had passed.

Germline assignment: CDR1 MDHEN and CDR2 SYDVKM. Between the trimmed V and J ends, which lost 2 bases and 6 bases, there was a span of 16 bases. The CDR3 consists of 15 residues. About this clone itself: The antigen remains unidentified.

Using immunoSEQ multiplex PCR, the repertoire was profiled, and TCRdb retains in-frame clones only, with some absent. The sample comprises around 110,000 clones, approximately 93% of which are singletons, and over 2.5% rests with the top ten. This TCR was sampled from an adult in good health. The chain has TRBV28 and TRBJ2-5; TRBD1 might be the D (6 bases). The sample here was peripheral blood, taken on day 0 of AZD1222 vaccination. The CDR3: CASSLGHRADKTQYF. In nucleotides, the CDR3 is TGTGCCAGCAGTTTAGGGCACAGGGCCGATAAGACCCAGTACTTC.